This paragraph reports one T cell receptor beta chain. Its cognate antigen is unknown. Amplification of TCR beta CDR3 regions was performed using RNA transcripts as template. The TCR CDR3 first-round RT-PCR relied on the HTBI primer set. TCRdb reprocessed the multiplex PCR reads with MiXCR, giving one entry per CDR3 protein. The sample lists more than 600,000 distinct CDR3 sequences, less than 20% occurring once. The data were obtained in a study of T cells in Graves' hyperthyroidism and ophthalmopathy. Study findings and constraints: Most expanded thyroid clonotypes above 0.001 also appeared in blood.

Germline V gives CDR1 KGHSH, CDR2 LQKENI. This CDR3 region has 15 residues. With 8 bases removed from V and 0 bases from J, the gap between germline ends came to 16 bases. The material sequenced was blood. This clonotype was obtained from a man between 18 and 35 years old with Graves' hyperthyroidism. The chain joins TRBV18 to TRBJ1-1, with D perhaps matching TRBD1 (6 bases). CDR3 amino acids: CASPQNGQMNTEAFF. CDR3 DNA: TGTGCCAGCCCACAAAACGGACAGATGAACACTGAAGCTTTCTTT.